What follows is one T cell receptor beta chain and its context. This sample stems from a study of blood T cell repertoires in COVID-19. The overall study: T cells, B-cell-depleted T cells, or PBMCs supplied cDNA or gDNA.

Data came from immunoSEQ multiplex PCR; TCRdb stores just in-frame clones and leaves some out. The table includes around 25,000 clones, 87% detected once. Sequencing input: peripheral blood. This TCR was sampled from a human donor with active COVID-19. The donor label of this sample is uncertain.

CDR3 amino acids: CASSPNSGETQYF. CDR3 bases: TGCGCCAGCAGCCCAAACTCGGGAGAGACCCAGTACTTC. This rearrangement joins TRBV5-1 to TRBJ2-5; D is uncertain. Germline V gene data show CDR1 as SGHRS and CDR2 as YFSETQ. This CDR3 comprises 13 residues. The V and J ends lost 4 bases and 4 bases respectively, with 11 bases between them.